This TCR beta chain was captured in a study of T cells in Graves' hyperthyroidism and ophthalmopathy. Whole-study context: Peripheral blood was collected at initial diagnosis, before any treatment.

Amplification of TCR beta CDR3 regions used RNA as the template. RT-PCR in the first round (using the HTBI primer set) targeted the TCR CDR3. TCRdb redid the calling of the multiplex PCR reads with MiXCR, one entry per CDR3 protein. The sample consists of fewer than 550,000 distinct CDR3 sequences, roughly a quarter of them appearing once. Diagnostic assessment was based on clinical symptoms, serum thyroxine and TRAb, thyroid ultrasound and orbital computed tomography. Ten or more counts support this clonotype. CDR1 and CDR2 from the germline V gene are MNHEY and SVGAGI. With V trimmed by 2 bases and J by 4 bases, 6 bases remained unmatched. This CDR3 spans 16 amino acids.

This receptor was identified in a woman younger than 45 with Graves' ophthalmopathy. The genes are TRBV6-5 and TRBJ2-2; 8 bases map to TRBD1. The specimen was blood. The CDR3: CASSYAGGAFTGELFF. The CDR3 DNA reads TGTGCCAGCAGTTACGCAGGGGGCGCGTTCACCGGGGAGCTGTTTTTT.